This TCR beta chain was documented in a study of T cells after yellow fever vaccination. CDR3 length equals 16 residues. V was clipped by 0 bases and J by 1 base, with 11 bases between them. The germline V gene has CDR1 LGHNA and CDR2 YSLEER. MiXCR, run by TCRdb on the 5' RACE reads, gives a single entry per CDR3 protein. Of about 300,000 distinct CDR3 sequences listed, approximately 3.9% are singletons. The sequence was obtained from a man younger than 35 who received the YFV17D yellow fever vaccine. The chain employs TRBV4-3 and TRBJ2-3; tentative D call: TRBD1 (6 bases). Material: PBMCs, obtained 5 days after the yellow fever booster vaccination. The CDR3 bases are TGCGCCAGCAGCCAAGACAGGGGTCCCCGCACAGATACGCAGTATTTT. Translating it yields CASSQDRGPRTDTQYF.